This T cell receptor (beta chain) is from a study of Tregs in tolerant kidney transplant recipients. Unstimulated regulatory T cells (CD4+CD25+CD127-), CD4+CD25- non-regulatory cells, CD4 and CD8 cells were FACS-sorted from thawed PBMCs. Germline CDR1 is KGHSH and CDR2 is LQKENI. Trimming pared 3 bases from V and 7 bases from J, leaving 3 bases between. The CDR3 is 11 residues long. The repertoire was sequenced with immunoSEQ multiplex PCR; TCRdb's copy has only in-frame clones and lacks some. The repertoire includes around 66,000 clones, approximately 85% of them detected once, and 2.1% sits in the top ten. With regard to this clone: Antigen unknown. The same CDR3 also results from other DNA sequences found in this sample.

Findings of the study overall: Tolerant patients' donor-specific Tregs expanded beyond overall Tregs, suggesting antigen-driven growth.

This sequence joins TRBV18 and TRBJ1-4; no definite D call. The TCR was taken from a human donor who received a combined kidney and bone marrow transplant. This sample comprised Tregs from blood, obtained before the transplant. DNA of the CDR3: TGTGCCAGCTCACCGGGTGAAAAACTGTTTTTT. Protein sequence: CASSPGEKLFF.